This record looks at one T cell receptor (beta chain) sequence and its context. The sample originates from a study of blood T cell repertoires in COVID-19. Whole-study context: Samples came from the United States, Italy and Spain, spanning acute and convalescent COVID-19. PBMCs, B-cell-depleted T cells, or T cells provided the cDNA or gDNA that made up the material.

How the authors handled the data: How many nucleated cells were present was estimated from reference gene primer amplification. The assay was immunoSEQ multiplex PCR, and TCRdb's table has in-frame clones only and misses some. The V and J calls and clone size were taken over from that table, and D and trimming were inferred from the DNA. The sample yields a few hundred thousand clones, around 84% seen once. The clonotype comes from a middle-aged man with acute or convalescent COVID-19. Sequences were obtained from peripheral blood.

The CDR3 DNA follows: TGTGCCAGCAGTGAAGTGACAGGGAGGACTCAGCCCCAGCATTTT. Translation: CASSEVTGRTQPQHF. The J gene is TRBJ1-5, the V gene TRBV2, with 7 bases fitting TRBD1. CDR1 and CDR2 from the germline V gene are SNHLY and FYNNEI. The V and J ends lost 1 base and 6 bases, in that order; junction bases with no gene match: 6. The CDR3 covers 15 residues.